This T cell receptor beta chain was observed in a study of blood T cell repertoires in COVID-19. Original processing methods: Amplifying reference gene primers gave estimates of nucleated cell counts. Using immunoSEQ multiplex PCR, the repertoire was profiled, and TCRdb retains in-frame clones only, with some absent. D and trimming come from the DNA, and the V and J calls and clone size come from that table. The sample lists some 120,000 clones, approximately 85% occurring once. CDR3 length: 16 residues. Per the germline V gene, CDR1 is SGHVS and CDR2 is FQNEAQ. V dropped 6 bases and J dropped 3; count of bases not matched to a gene: 12.

What was sequenced was peripheral blood. The rearrangement links TRBV7-8 to TRBJ2-7; 9 nucleotides line up with TRBD1. This TCR was sampled from a man aged 25 to 45 with COVID-19, enrolled during active disease. CDR3 amino acids: CASRSSGTGNNYEQYF. The DNA of the CDR3 is TGTGCCAGCAGATCCTCCGGGACAGGGAACAACTACGAGCAGTACTTC.